This T cell receptor beta chain was sequenced during a study of blood T cells in healthy people across ages. A second PCR of about 6 to 12 cycles used a sample-barcoded 5' primer and a J-beta primer mix. A template-switch adaptor with 12 random nucleotides tagged each cDNA molecule. One entry per CDR3 protein, called by TCRdb with MiXCR from the 5' RACE reads. The profile shows about 800,000 distinct CDR3 sequences, roughly 25% of them singletons. Germline V CDR1 and CDR2: SQVTM, ANQGSEA. Losses at the gene ends were 4 bases for V and 0 bases for J; bases not matched to a gene: 8. This CDR3 spans 16 amino acids. These data are also associated with another study on T cells of mothers and their children.

The rearrangement links TRBV29-1 to TRBJ2-4; 8 bases match TRBD2. Sequenced: blood. The sequence derives from a boy between 5 and 17 years old in good health. The CDR3 nucleotides read TGCAGCGTTGGCTACCGGGGGGGGAAAGCCAAAAACATTCAGTACTTC. Its protein product is CSVGYRGGKAKNIQYF.